These 19 T cell receptor beta chains came from one sample sequenced in a study of spatial heterogeneity in lung cancer. The time point is: sample taken at primary tumor resection. No cell sorting; template was whole RNA from tumor, lung tissue or PBMC. One entry per CDR3 protein, called by TCRdb with MiXCR from the 5' RACE reads. The table has nearly 50,000 distinct CDR3 sequences, approximately 7.6% seen once; the top ten hold around 13%. Here the sequenced sample was PBMCs, taken at surgery. All receptors derive from a female donor with early-stage non-small cell lung cancer.

This clonotype has only a few counts. V gene TRBV5-1 combines with J gene TRBJ2-1; TRBD1 matches at 9 bases. The CDR3 sequence is 18 residues long. Germline CDR1 reads SGHRS; CDR2 reads YFSETQ. Trimming at V came to 1 base and at J to 5 bases, leaving 13 bases not matched to a gene. CDR3 in DNA: TGCGCCAGCAGCTTGTATTCCCCGTGGACAGGGGCCGACAATGAGCAGTTCTTC. Translation gives CASSLYSPWTGADNEQFF.

This clonotype was seen repeatedly, ten times or more. The rearrangement joins TRBV12-3 or TRBV12-4 to TRBJ2-1, with 9 bases identical to TRBD1. The J segment lost 8 bases and the V segment lost 6 bases, leaving 8 bases of the junction unmatched. The CDR3 extends over 14 amino acids. The CDR3 coding sequence is TGTGCCAGCAGGTCGGGACAGGGAATCGATGAGCAGTTCTTC. Protein product: CASRSGQGIDEQFF.

Ten or more counts support this clonotype. The rearrangement links TRBV29-1 to TRBJ1-5; weak D call: TRBD1 (6 bases). The CDR3 length is 14 residues. Germline V CDR1 and CDR2: SQVTM, ANQGSEA. The V end lost 6 bases, the J end lost 1 base, and 13 bases lay between the germline ends. The CDR3 loop reads CSVGGAQSNQPQHF. In DNA form, the CDR3 reads TGCAGCGTCGGGGGGGCGCAAAGCAATCAGCCCCAGCATTTT.

This chain links TRBV7-2 with TRBJ2-3; the match to TRBD2 covers 15 bases. V dropped 5 bases and J dropped 0; count of bases not matched to a gene: 12. The germline CDR1 and CDR2 sequences are SGHTA and FQGNSA. This CDR3 comprises 20 residues. The CDR3 spells CASSPRTSGGAGGSTDTQYF. The DNA of the CDR3 is TGTGCCAGCAGCCCCCGGACTAGCGGGGGGGCCGGAGGAAGCACAGATACGCAGTATTTT.

This clonotype appeared a few times. The chain employs TRBV28 and TRBJ2-7, with D possibly being TRBD1 (5 bases). Trimming cost V 10 bases and J 5 bases, with 18 bases left between them. The CDR3 consists of 13 residues. Germline lookup yields CDR1 MDHEN and CDR2 SYDVKM. The DNA for the CDR3 is TGTGCCACCCGGTGGGGCCCTTTGAACGAGCAGTACTTC. Amino acid sequence: CATRWGPLNEQYF.

This clonotype was found many times. This sequence joins TRBV6-2 or TRBV6-3 and TRBJ2-5; the D gene is possibly TRBD1 (6 bases). V was trimmed by 4 bases and J by 4 bases, leaving 13 bases between them. Germline values: CDR1 MNHEY, CDR2 SVGEGT. The CDR3 consists of 14 residues. The CDR3 DNA follows: TGTGCCAGCAGTTGGACAGCTTGGGGAGAGACCCAGTACTTC. Protein: CASSWTAWGETQYF.

This sequence joins TRBV7-9 and TRBJ1-4, with D hard to call. V lost 1 base and J lost 8, with 11 bases in between. Germline lookup yields CDR1 SEHNR and CDR2 FQNEAQ (reference sequence). The CDR3 consists of 14 residues. Here the CDR3 reads CASSLGVEQEKLFF. DNA of the CDR3: TGTGCCAGCAGCTTAGGTGTCGAACAAGAAAAACTGTTTTTT.

This clonotype was picked up many times. The CDR3 loop reads CASSARANTEAFF. The CDR3 bases are TGTGCCAGCAGCGCCCGGGCCAACACTGAAGCTTTCTTT. The V gene is TRBV21-1, the J gene TRBJ1-1; TRBD1, the table's D call, lacks a check against the DNA. TRBV21-1 is a documented pseudogene. The CDR3 sequence is 13 residues long.

This clonotype was seen many times. This sequence joins TRBV4-1 and TRBJ2-3; D is perhaps TRBD2 (6 bases). Germline assignment: CDR1 MGHRA and CDR2 YSYEKL. The CDR3 totals 14 residues. Trimming removed 1 base from V and 1 base from J, with 6 bases in between. DNA for the CDR3: TGCGCCAGCAGCCAAGGCGGGGGCACAGATACGCAGTATTTT. This sequence encodes CASSQGGGTDTQYF.

The chain combines TRBV7-8 with TRBJ2-5; 9 nucleotides agree with TRBD2. V shed 5 bases and J 5 bases; nucleotides not matched to a gene: 12. Germline V lookup: CDR1 SGHVS, CDR2 FQNEAQ. The CDR3 spans 16 residues. The CDR3 DNA is TGTGCCAGCAGCATAAAGCGGGGGGCAGGGGAGGAGACCCAGTACTTC. Its translation: CASSIKRGAGEETQYF.

This clonotype was picked up many times. This chain joins TRBV29-1 and TRBJ2-1; the match to TRBD2 covers 7 bases. This CDR3 is 14 amino acids long. The V and J ends lost 4 bases and 4 bases, in that order; junction bases with no gene match: 7. The V gene's germline CDR1 is SQVTM and CDR2 ANQGSEA. The CDR3 is CSVAASGGYNEQFF. The CDR3 DNA sequence: TGCAGCGTTGCGGCTAGCGGCGGATACAATGAGCAGTTCTTC.

The chain couples TRBV9 to TRBJ2-1, with 8 nucleotides matching TRBD2. This CDR3 has 15 amino acids. V shed 0 bases and J 5 bases; nucleotides not matched to a gene: 4. Germline V CDR1 and CDR2: SGDLS, YYNGEE. The CDR3 region has the DNA TGTGCCAGCAGCGTAGTGGCGGGGGGCCACAATGAGCAGTTCTTC. Its translation is CASSVVAGGHNEQFF.

This clonotype has just a few counts. The chain carries TRBV28 and TRBJ1-2, with TRBD1 identical over 9 bases. The germline V gene encodes CDR1 MDHEN and CDR2 SYDVKM. V dropped 6 bases and J dropped 4; count of bases not matched to a gene: 15. This CDR3 has 17 amino acids. CDR3: CASRASISGQGSYGYTF. CDR3 bases: TGTGCCAGCAGAGCCTCCATTTCGGGACAGGGTAGCTATGGCTACACCTTC.

There are many counts of this clonotype. The rearrangement links TRBV7-2 to TRBJ2-1, with 7 bases fitting TRBD1. The germline V gene encodes CDR1 SGHTA and CDR2 FQGNSA. The CDR3 is 15 amino acids. Losses at the gene ends were 1 base for V and 7 bases for J; bases not matched to a gene: 7. This CDR3 reads CASSLEGAPRNEQFF. CDR3 sequence (DNA): TGTGCCAGCAGCTTAGAGGGGGCGCCCCGTAATGAGCAGTTCTTC.

The chain has TRBV20-1 and TRBJ1-5; TRBD1 is a possible D gene (5 bases). The CDR3 is made up of 17 amino acids. The germline V gene has CDR1 DFQATT and CDR2 SNEGSKA (reference sequence). The V gene lost 1 base and the J gene lost 0 bases, with 16 bases spanning the gap. The CDR3 region has the DNA TGCAGTGCTAGAGTGCAGGGCCGAGGGCATAGCAATCAGCCCCAGCATTTT. This gives the protein CSARVQGRGHSNQPQHF.

At least ten counts were recorded for this clonotype. V is TRBV10-3 and J is TRBJ2-5; weak D call: TRBD2 (5 bases). Germline CDR1 ENHRY, CDR2 SYGVKD. The CDR3 is 14 residues long. V was pared by 7 bases and J by 2 bases, with 14 bases between. CDR3 region: CAITNNPGQETQYF. The CDR3, as DNA: TGTGCCATCACCAATAACCCGGGACAAGAGACCCAGTACTTC.

The rearrangement uses TRBV7-9 and TRBJ1-2; TRBD1 agrees at 10 bases. J lost 7 bases, V lost 3 bases, and 5 bases had no gene match. The CDR3 loop spans 14 amino acids. Germline V lookup: CDR1 SEHNR, CDR2 FQNEAQ (reference sequence). CDR3 loop: CASSFGTGAGGYTF. The CDR3 coding sequence is TGTGCCAGCAGCTTCGGGACAGGGGCAGGTGGCTACACCTTC.

V gene TRBV6-2 or TRBV6-3 combines with J gene TRBJ2-3, with D maybe TRBD2 (6 bases). This CDR3 contains 12 residues. The germline V gene encodes CDR1 MNHEY and CDR2 SVGEGT. Trimming pared 6 bases from V and 9 bases from J, leaving 13 bases between. Here the CDR3 reads CASRRDSETQYF. In nucleotides, the CDR3 is TGTGCCAGCAGACGGGACTCTGAAACGCAGTATTTT.

The sample holds many counts of this clonotype. V gene TRBV7-9 combines with J gene TRBJ1-4; 7 nucleotides line up with TRBD1. The germline V gene has CDR1 SEHNR and CDR2 FQNEAQ (reference sequence). The CDR3 length is 13 residues. The ends lost 6 bases at V and 8 bases at J; junction bases unmatched: 6. The CDR3 region has the DNA TGTGCCAGCAGTCGACAGGGTGGGGAAAAACTGTTTTTT. Amino acids: CASSRQGGEKLFF.